This T cell receptor beta chain was obtained from a study of molecular identifiers for immune sequencing clone quantification. MiXCR was run by TCRdb on the PCR reads, yielding one entry per CDR3 protein. Of approximately 670,000 distinct CDR3 sequences in the sample, just under 20% were seen once. The CDR3 spans 15 residues. Germline CDR1 SQVTM, CDR2 ANQGSEA. V was pared by 3 bases and J by 4 bases, with 8 bases of the junction left unmatched. This clonotype was observed at least ten times. This clonotype originated in a human donor in good health. Some libraries in this study had Jurkat cell RNA spiked in. V and J are TRBV29-1 and TRBJ2-5; 10 bases are a match to TRBD2. Sequencing input: naive CD8+ T cells from blood, with Jurkat cell RNA spiked in. Regarding subset: FACS-sorted CD8+CD4-CCR7+CD45RA+ naive T cells. The CDR3 here is CSVDYLAGDRETQYF. Here the CDR3 DNA reads TGCAGCGTTGACTACCTAGCGGGAGATAGAGAGACCCAGTACTTC.